These 22 T cell receptor beta chains originate from one sample sequenced in a study of T cells in Graves' hyperthyroidism and ophthalmopathy. Authors of the study amplified TCR beta CDR3 regions from RNA transcripts. A first-round RT-PCR of the TCR CDR3 used the HTBI primer set. TCRdb itself ran the multiplex PCR reads through MiXCR, one entry per CDR3 protein. The sample has about 59,000 distinct CDR3 sequences, 53% seen once; the top ten hold approximately 3.4%. The sequenced material came from blood. These receptors all stem from a woman in her sixties or seventies with Graves' ophthalmopathy.

There are many counts of this clonotype. The chain combines TRBV6-1 with TRBJ2-5, with 10 bases lining up with TRBD1. The V gene end was trimmed by 4 bases and the J gene end by 5 bases; junction bases not matched to a gene: 7. The germline V gene encodes CDR1 MNHNS and CDR2 SASEGT. This CDR3 comprises 15 residues. The CDR3 here is CASSGPGQGSETQYF. CDR3 coding DNA: TGTGCCAGCAGTGGCCCGGGACAGGGGTCGGAGACCCAGTACTTC.

This clonotype was found many times. The V and J genes are TRBV12-5 and TRBJ2-5; 8 bases are shared with TRBD1. The CDR3 extends over 14 amino acids. Germline loops: CDR1 LGHNT, CDR2 FRNRAP. Trimming removed 6 bases from V and 2 bases from J; junction bases left unmatched: 5. In DNA form, the CDR3 reads TGTGCTAGTGGGTCGACAGGGGCTCAAGAGACCCAGTACTTC. Translation gives CASGSTGAQETQYF.

The CDR3: CASSQDRNTQGAGYTF. The CDR3 DNA reads TGTGCCAGCAGCCAAGATCGCAATACACAGGGAGCTGGCTACACCTTC. The chain is built from TRBV4-2 and TRBJ1-2; D is possibly TRBD1 (6 bases). V was cut by 0 bases and J by 7 bases, with 18 bases left in between. This CDR3 comprises 16 residues. Germline lookup yields CDR1 LGHNA and CDR2 YNFKEQ.

The sample holds many counts of this clonotype. The chain recombines TRBV6-1 with TRBJ2-7, with D maybe TRBD2 (7 bases). The CDR3 contains 16 residues. The V and J ends lost 1 base and 4 bases respectively, with 17 bases between them. Germline values: CDR1 MNHNS, CDR2 SASEGT. For the CDR3, the DNA is TGTGCCAGCAGTGAAGTGGGGGGGGGGCGAGGGTACGAGCAGTACTTC. Translation gives CASSEVGGGRGYEQYF.

This clonotype was found many times. CDR3 residues: CASSLEGIDETQYF. The CDR3 DNA sequence: TGTGCCAGCAGCTTAGAGGGGATCGATGAGACCCAGTACTTC. The J gene is TRBJ2-5, the V gene TRBV7-2; D might be TRBD1 (5 bases). Germline V gene data show CDR1 as SGHTA and CDR2 as FQGNSA. V was pared by 1 base and J by 5 bases, with 11 bases between. The CDR3 consists of 14 residues. Drawing the rest from reference TRBV7-2 and TRBJ2-5, the complete variable domain is GAGVSQSPSNKVTEKGKDVELRCDPISGHTALYWYRQSLGQGLEFLIYFQGNSAPDKSGLPSDRFSAERTGGSVSTLTIQRTQQEDSAVYLCASSLEGIDETQYFGPGTRLLVL.

This clonotype was found many times. The J gene is TRBJ2-5, the V gene TRBV5-1; 7 bases are a match to TRBD1. J gave up 4 bases and V 4 bases, and 10 bases lay outside the gene matches. There are 15 residues in the CDR3. CDR1 SGHRS and CDR2 YFSETQ come from the germline V gene. CDR3: CASSLQTGPAETQYF. The CDR3 nucleotides are TGCGCCAGCAGCCTACAGACAGGGCCAGCAGAGACCCAGTACTTC.

This clonotype was counted at least ten times. It may be a read error: a sequence one base away is much more abundant. The chain combines TRBV9 with TRBJ1-4, with D possibly being TRBD1 (5 bases). There are 15 residues in the CDR3. Germline-derived CDR1 and CDR2 are SGDLS and YYNGEE. CDR3 sequence: CAGSVGRGFNEKLFF. In nucleotides, the CDR3 is TGTGCCGGCAGCGTAGGGCGGGGCTTTAATGAAAAACTGTTTTTT. The entire variable domain, with the rest obtained from reference TRBV9 and TRBJ1-4, is as follows: DSGVTQTPKHLITATGQRVTLRCSPRSGDLSVYWYQQSLDQGLQFLIQYYNGEERAKGNILERFSAQQFPDLHSELNLSSLELGDSALYFCAGSVGRGFNEKLFFGSGTQLSVL.

This clonotype was picked up many times. The V gene is TRBV30, the J gene TRBJ2-3; no definite D call. Trimming removed 4 bases at V and 1 base at J, with 12 bases between. The CDR3 totals 14 residues. Germline loops: CDR1 GTSNPN, CDR2 SVGIG (reference sequence). The CDR3 DNA follows: TGTGCCTGGAAGATGTCGTTAGGCACAGATACGCAGTATTTT. It yields the protein CAWKMSLGTDTQYF.

The chain links TRBV5-5 to TRBJ2-7, with D possibly called TRBD1 or TRBD2 (5 bases each). This CDR3 is 14 amino acids long. Germline V gives CDR1 SGHKS, CDR2 YYEKEE (reference sequence). Trimming took 6 bases from V and 3 from J, leaving 16 bases between them. The CDR3 here is CASTPGTGGYEQYF. CDR3 coding DNA: TGTGCCAGCACTCCCGGGACGGGCGGCTACGAGCAGTACTTC.

The chain employs TRBV20-1 and TRBJ2-1; possible D gene TRBD2, 6 bases. The length of the CDR3 is 15 residues. V lost 2 bases to trimming and J lost 9 bases, with 20 bases between them. Germline V gene data show CDR1 as DFQATT and CDR2 as SNEGSKA (reference sequence). The CDR3: CSARYIGGLNTEQFF. Written as DNA, the CDR3 is TGCAGTGCTAGATATATAGGAGGGCTGAACACTGAGCAGTTCTTC.

This clonotype was seen just once. V and J are TRBV7-9 and TRBJ2-5; D could derive from TRBD1 or TRBD2 (5 bases each). CDR1 and CDR2 (germline): SEHNR, FQNEAQ (reference sequence). V dropped 2 bases and J dropped 1 base, with 14 bases sitting between them. This CDR3 contains 16 residues. The CDR3 spells CASSLIRRDGQETQYF. CDR3 bases: TGTGCCAGCAGCTTAATTCGTAGGGACGGCCAAGAGACCCAGTACTTC.

This clonotype came up many times. The genes are TRBV20-1 and TRBJ2-5; possible D gene TRBD2, 6 bases. V lost 0 bases to trimming and J lost 5 bases, with 13 bases between them. This CDR3 is 14 amino acids long. From germline, CDR1 is DFQATT and CDR2 SNEGSKA (reference sequence). CDR3: CSAREGGAGETQYF. In nucleotides, the CDR3 is TGCAGTGCTAGAGAAGGCGGGGCAGGGGAGACCCAGTACTTC.

This chain connects TRBV19 to TRBJ1-4, with D perhaps TRBD1 (6 bases). The V end was cut by 10 bases, the J end by 8 bases, with 17 bases between. The CDR3 sequence is 13 residues long. Per the germline V gene, CDR1 is LNHDA and CDR2 is SQIVND (reference sequence). The CDR3 DNA sequence: TGTGCCAATACGGACAGCCCGAGGGAAAAACTGTTTTTT. Protein product: CANTDSPREKLFF.

The CDR3 DNA reads as TGTGCCACCAGCCGACTAGCCGAAGGCAGAGATACTAGTTCTGGGGCCAACGTCCTGACTTTC. Residues: CATSRLAEGRDTSSGANVLTF. The rearrangement links TRBV15 to TRBJ2-6; 7 bases align to TRBD2. With V trimmed by 5 bases and J by 1 base, 20 bases remained unmatched. Germline loops: CDR1 LNHNV, CDR2 YYDKDF (reference sequence). The CDR3 contains 21 residues. Full variable domain (missing parts from reference TRBV15 and TRBJ2-6): DAMVIQNPRYQVTQFGKPVTLSCSQTLNHNVMYWYQQKSSQAPKLLFHYYDKDFNNEADTPDNFQSRRPNTSFCFLDIRSPGLGDTAMYLCATSRLAEGRDTSSGANVLTFGAGSRLTVL.

On this clonotype: The junction shows a germline mismatch at one end, possibly a read error. This chain connects TRBV6-1 to TRBJ1-1; 7 bases fit TRBD1. Per the germline V gene, CDR1 is MNHNS and CDR2 is SASEGT. The CDR3 consists of 14 residues. CDR3 sequence: CVSSVGQENTEAFF. The CDR3 DNA is TGTGTCAGCAGTGTTGGACAGGAGAACACTGAAGCTTTCTTT.

The genes are TRBV10-1 and TRBJ1-2, with a tentative D call TRBD1 (5 bases). This CDR3 contains 13 residues. The V and J ends lost 7 bases and 2 bases respectively, with 11 bases between them. From germline, CDR1 is WNHNN and CDR2 SYGVQD (reference sequence). CDR3 DNA sequence: TGCGCCAGCACTGGGACCGACAACTATGGCTACACCTTC. It is translated as CASTGTDNYGYTF.

In its sample, this clonotype is medium-sized (0.01 to 0.1%). The chain is built from TRBV10-3 and TRBJ1-2; TRBD1 matches 7 bases. J lost 6 bases, V lost 6 bases, and 1 base had no gene match. In germline, CDR1 is ENHRY, CDR2 SYGVKD. The CDR3 extends over 11 amino acids. This CDR3 reads CAISDRDGYTF. Written as DNA, the CDR3 is TGTGCCATCAGCGACAGGGATGGCTACACCTTC.

The rearrangement joins TRBV5-5 to TRBJ1-2; D gene unclear. Germline V gene sequence: CDR1 SGHKS, CDR2 YYEKEE (reference sequence). The CDR3 has 15 residues. V lost 0 bases and J 5 bases, leaving 14 bases between the germline ends. The CDR3 nucleotides read TGTGCCAGCAGCTTGGGACTGGGCCCCATTTATGGCTACACCTTC. Protein sequence: CASSLGLGPIYGYTF.

This clonotype was counted at least ten times. This chain joins TRBV5-8 and TRBJ1-6, with D perhaps matching TRBD1 (5 bases). The length of the CDR3 is 15 residues. V dropped 4 bases and J dropped 9 bases, with 17 bases sitting between them. Germline V CDR1 and CDR2: SGHTS, YDEGEE. DNA for the CDR3: TGTGCCAGCAGCCCGGGACCTCTTAGTGGTTCACCCCTCCACTTT. This gives the protein CASSPGPLSGSPLHF.

This chain connects TRBV29-1 to TRBJ1-2; a weak D match, TRBD1 (5 bases). The germline CDR1 and CDR2 sequences are SQVTM and ANQGSEA. Trimming removed 0 bases at V and 4 bases at J, with 12 bases between. The CDR3 length is 14 residues. This CDR3 is CSVEEVEGVYGYTF. The CDR3 coding sequence is TGCAGCGTTGAAGAAGTAGAAGGGGTCTATGGCTACACCTTC. Full variable domain (outside the CDR3, taken from reference TRBV29-1 and TRBJ1-2): SAVISQKPSRDICQRGTSLTIQCQVDSQVTMMFWYRQQPGQSLTLIATANQGSEATYESGFVIDKFPISRPNLTFSTLTVSNMSPEDSSIYLCSVEEVEGVYGYTFGSGTRLTVV.

This clonotype has ten or more counts. V gene TRBV12-3 or TRBV12-4 combines with J gene TRBJ2-5; D possibly matches TRBD1 or TRBD2 (5 bases each). The CDR3 covers 11 residues. With 7 bases removed from V and 5 bases from J, the gap between germline ends came to 8 bases. For the CDR3, the DNA is TGTGCCAGCACCTGGGGGGAGACCCAGTACTTC. The encoded protein is CASTWGETQYF.

This clonotype was observed many times. The V and J genes are TRBV4-1 and TRBJ2-5; no clear D gene. This CDR3 spans 15 amino acids. Trimming pared 1 base from V and 0 bases from J, leaving 9 bases between. Germline loops: CDR1 MGHRA, CDR2 YSYEKL. The CDR3 nucleotides are TGCGCCAGCAGCCAAGTGGCAGGCTACCAAGAGACCCAGTACTTC. It codes for CASSQVAGYQETQYF.